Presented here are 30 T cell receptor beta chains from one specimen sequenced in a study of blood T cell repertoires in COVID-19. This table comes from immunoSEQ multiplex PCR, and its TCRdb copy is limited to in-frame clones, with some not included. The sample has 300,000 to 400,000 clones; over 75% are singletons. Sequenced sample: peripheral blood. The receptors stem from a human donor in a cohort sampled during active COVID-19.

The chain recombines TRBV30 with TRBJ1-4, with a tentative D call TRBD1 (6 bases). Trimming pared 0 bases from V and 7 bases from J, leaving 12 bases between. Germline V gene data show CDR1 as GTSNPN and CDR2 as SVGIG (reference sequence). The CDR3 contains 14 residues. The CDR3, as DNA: TGTGCCTGGAGTGTTGGGGGCTCGGCTGAAAAACTGTTTTTT. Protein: CAWSVGGSAEKLFF.

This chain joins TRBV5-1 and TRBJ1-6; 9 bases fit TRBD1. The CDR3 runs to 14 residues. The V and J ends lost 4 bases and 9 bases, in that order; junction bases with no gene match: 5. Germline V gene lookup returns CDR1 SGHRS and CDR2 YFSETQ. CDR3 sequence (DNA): TGCGCCAGCAGCCGGGACAGGGAAACTTCACCCCTCCACTTT. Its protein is CASSRDRETSPLHF.

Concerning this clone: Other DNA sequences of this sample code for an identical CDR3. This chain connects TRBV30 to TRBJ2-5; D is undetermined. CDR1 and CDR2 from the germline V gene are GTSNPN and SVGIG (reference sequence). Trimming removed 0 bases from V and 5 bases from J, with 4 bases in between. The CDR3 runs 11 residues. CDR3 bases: TGTGCCTGGAGTGTCAGGGAGACCCAGTACTTC. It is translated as CAWSVRETQYF.

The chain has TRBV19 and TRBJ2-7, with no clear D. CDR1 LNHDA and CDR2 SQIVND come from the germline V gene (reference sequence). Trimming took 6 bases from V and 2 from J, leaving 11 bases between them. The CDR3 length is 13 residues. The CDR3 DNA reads TGTGCCAGTAGCCCCGCCAGAACCTACGAGCAGTACTTC. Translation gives CASSPARTYEQYF.

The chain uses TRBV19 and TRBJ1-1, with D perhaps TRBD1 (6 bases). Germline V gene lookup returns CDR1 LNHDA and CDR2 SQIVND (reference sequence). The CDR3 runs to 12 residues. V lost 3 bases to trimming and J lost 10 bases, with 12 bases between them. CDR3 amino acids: CASSMREGGAFF. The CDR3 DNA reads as TGTGCCAGTAGTATGAGGGAAGGGGGAGCTTTCTTT.

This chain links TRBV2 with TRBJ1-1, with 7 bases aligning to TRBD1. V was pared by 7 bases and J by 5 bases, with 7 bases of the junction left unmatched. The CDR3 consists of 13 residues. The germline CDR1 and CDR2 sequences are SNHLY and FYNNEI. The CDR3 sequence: CASTLTGRTEAFF. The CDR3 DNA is TGTGCCAGCACCCTGACAGGGCGGACTGAAGCTTTCTTT.

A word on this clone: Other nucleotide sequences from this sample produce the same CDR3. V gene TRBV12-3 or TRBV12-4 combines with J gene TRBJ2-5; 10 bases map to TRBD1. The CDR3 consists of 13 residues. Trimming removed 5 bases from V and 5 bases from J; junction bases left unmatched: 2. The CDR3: CASSRTGGETQYF. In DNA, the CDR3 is TGTGCCAGCAGTCGGACAGGGGGTGAGACCCAGTACTTC.

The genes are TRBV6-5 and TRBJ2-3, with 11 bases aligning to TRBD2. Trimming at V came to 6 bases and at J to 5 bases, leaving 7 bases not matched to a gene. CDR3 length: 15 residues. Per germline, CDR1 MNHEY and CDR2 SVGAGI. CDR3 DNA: TGTGCCAGCAGGATAGCGGGGGGGCCGGGAGATACGCAGTATTTT. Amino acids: CASRIAGGPGDTQYF.

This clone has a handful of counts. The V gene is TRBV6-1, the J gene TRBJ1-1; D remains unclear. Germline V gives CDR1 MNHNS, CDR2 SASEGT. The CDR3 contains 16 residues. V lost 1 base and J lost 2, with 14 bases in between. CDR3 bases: TGTGCCAGCAGTGAAGAACAGACGGCAGGAAACACTGAAGCTTTCTTT. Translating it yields CASSEEQTAGNTEAFF.

In nucleotides, the CDR3 is TGTGCCAGCAGCTTCTCTAAGGGGGGGACTGAAGCTTTCTTT. Translation gives CASSFSKGGTEAFF. The rearrangement uses TRBV7-8 and TRBJ1-1; possibly TRBD1 for D (6 bases). This CDR3 has 14 residues. CDR1 is SGHVS, CDR2 FQNEAQ, per germline. V lost 3 bases and J 5 bases, leaving 13 bases between the germline ends.

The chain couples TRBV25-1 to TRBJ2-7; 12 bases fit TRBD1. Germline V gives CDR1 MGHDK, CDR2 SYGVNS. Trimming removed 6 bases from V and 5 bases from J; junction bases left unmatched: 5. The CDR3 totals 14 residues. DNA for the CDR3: TGTGCCAGCAGGCCGGGACAGGGGGCCCACGAGCAGTACTTC. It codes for CASRPGQGAHEQYF.

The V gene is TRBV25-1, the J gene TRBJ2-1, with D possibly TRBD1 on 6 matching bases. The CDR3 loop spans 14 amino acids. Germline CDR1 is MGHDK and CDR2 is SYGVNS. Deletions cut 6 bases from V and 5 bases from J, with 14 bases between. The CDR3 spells CASSRKTGDNEQFF. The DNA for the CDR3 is TGTGCCAGCAGCAGGAAGACAGGAGACAATGAGCAGTTCTTC.

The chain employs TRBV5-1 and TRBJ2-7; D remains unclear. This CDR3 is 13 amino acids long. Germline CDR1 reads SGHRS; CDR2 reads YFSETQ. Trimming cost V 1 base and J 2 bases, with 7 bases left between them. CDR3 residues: CASSLKAAYEQYF. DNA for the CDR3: TGCGCCAGCAGCTTGAAGGCGGCCTACGAGCAGTACTTC.

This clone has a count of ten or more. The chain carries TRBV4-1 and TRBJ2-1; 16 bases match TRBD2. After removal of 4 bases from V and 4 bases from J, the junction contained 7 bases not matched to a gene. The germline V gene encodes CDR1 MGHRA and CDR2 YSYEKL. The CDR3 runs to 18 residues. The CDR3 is CASSLGTSGGASYNEQFF. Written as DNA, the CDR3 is TGCGCCAGCAGCCTTGGGACTAGCGGGGGGGCATCATACAATGAGCAGTTCTTC.

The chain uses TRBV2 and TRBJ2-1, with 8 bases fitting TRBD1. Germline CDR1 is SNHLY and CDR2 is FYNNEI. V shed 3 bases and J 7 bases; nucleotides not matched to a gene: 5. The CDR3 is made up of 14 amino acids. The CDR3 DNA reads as TGTGCCAGCAGTGACTGGACAGGGCGGAATGAGCAGTTCTTC. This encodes CASSDWTGRNEQFF. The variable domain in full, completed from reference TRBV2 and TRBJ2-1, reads EPEVTQTPSHQVTQMGQEVILRCVPISNHLYFYWYRQILGQKVEFLVSFYNNEISEKSEIFDDQFSVERPDGSNFTLKIRSTKLEDSAMYFCASSDWTGRNEQFFGPGTRLTVL.

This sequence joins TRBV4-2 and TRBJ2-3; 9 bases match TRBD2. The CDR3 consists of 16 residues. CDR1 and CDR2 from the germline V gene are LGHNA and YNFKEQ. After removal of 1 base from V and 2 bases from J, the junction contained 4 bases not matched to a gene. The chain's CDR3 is CASSQATSGTTDTQYF. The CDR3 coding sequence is TGTGCCAGCAGCCAAGCGACTAGCGGCACCACAGATACGCAGTATTTT.

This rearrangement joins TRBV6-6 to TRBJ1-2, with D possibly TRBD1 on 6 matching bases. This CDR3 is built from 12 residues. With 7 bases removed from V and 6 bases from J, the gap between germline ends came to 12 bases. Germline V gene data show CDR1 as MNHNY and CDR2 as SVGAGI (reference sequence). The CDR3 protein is CASTKQGNGYTF. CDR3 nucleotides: TGTGCCAGCACCAAACAGGGTAATGGCTACACCTTC.

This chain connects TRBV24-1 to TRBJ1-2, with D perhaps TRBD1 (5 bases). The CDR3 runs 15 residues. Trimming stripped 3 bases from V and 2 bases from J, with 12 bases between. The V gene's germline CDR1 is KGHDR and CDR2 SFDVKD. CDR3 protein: CATSDGAGENYGYTF. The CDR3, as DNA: TGTGCCACCAGTGATGGGGCAGGAGAAAACTATGGCTACACCTTC.

This chain's CDR3 is CASSPRDRNTGELFF. DNA for the CDR3: TGTGCCAGCTCACCGAGGGACAGAAATACCGGGGAGCTGTTTTTT. V is TRBV18 and J is TRBJ2-2; 7 nucleotides line up with TRBD1. Per the germline V gene, CDR1 is KGHSH and CDR2 is LQKENI. V shed 3 bases and J 5 bases; nucleotides not matched to a gene: 6. This CDR3 has 15 residues.

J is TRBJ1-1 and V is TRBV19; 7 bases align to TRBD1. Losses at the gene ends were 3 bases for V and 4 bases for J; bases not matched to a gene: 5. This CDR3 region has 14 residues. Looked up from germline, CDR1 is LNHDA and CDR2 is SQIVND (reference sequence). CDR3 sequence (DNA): TGTGCCAGTAGTATCCCAGGGGGTTTCACTGAAGCTTTCTTT. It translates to CASSIPGGFTEAFF.

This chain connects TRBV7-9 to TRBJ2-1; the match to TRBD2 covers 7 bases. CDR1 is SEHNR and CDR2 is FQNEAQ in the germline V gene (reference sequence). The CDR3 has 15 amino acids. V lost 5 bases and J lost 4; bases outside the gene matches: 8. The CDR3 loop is CASSDKAGHYNEQFF. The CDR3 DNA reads TGTGCCAGCAGCGATAAAGCGGGGCATTACAATGAGCAGTTCTTC.

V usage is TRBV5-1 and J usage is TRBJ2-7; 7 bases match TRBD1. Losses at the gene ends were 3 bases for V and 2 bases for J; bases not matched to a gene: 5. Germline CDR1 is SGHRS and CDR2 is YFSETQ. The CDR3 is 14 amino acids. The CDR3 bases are TGCGCCAGCAGCTCTGGGGACAGCACCTACGAGCAGTACTTC. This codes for CASSSGDSTYEQYF.

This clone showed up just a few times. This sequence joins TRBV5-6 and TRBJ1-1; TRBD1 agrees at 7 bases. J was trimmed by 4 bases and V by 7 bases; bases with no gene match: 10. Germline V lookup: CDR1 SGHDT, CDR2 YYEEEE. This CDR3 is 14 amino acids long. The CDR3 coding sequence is TGTGCCAGCCGCACGACAGGGTCGGGCACTGAAGCTTTCTTT. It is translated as CASRTTGSGTEAFF.

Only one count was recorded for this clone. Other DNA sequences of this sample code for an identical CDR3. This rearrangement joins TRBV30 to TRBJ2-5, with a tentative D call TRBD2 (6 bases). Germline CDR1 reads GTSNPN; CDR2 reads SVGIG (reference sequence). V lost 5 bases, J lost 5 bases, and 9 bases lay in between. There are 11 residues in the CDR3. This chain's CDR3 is CAWSGGETQYF. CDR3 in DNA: TGTGCCTGGTCTGGGGGGGAGACCCAGTACTTC.

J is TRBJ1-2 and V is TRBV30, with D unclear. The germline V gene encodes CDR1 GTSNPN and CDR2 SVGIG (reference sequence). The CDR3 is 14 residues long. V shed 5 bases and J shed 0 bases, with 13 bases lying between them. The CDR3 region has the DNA TGTGCCTGGTTCCCACAGCTAACTAACTATGGCTACACCTTC. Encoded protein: CAWFPQLTNYGYTF.

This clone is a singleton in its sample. The CDR3 nucleotides are TGTGCCAGCAGCCTGAGCGGGAACACTGAAGCTTTCTTT. Amino acids: CASSLSGNTEAFF. This rearrangement joins TRBV9 to TRBJ1-1; D remains ambiguous. Germline loops: CDR1 SGDLS, CDR2 YYNGEE. The CDR3 totals 13 residues. V gave up 4 bases and J gave up 1 base, with 8 bases separating them.

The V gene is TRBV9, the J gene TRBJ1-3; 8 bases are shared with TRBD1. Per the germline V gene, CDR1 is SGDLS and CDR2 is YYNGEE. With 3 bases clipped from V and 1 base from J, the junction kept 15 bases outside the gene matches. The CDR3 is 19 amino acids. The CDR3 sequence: CASSDDRGVLGLSGNTIYF. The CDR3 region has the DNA TGTGCCAGCAGCGACGACAGGGGAGTTTTAGGATTGTCTGGAAACACCATATATTTT.

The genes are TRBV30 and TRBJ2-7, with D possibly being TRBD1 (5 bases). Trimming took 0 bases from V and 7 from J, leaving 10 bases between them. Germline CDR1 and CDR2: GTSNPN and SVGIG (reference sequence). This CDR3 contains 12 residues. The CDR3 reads CAWSVARVEQYF. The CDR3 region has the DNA TGTGCCTGGAGTGTAGCCAGGGTGGAGCAGTACTTC.

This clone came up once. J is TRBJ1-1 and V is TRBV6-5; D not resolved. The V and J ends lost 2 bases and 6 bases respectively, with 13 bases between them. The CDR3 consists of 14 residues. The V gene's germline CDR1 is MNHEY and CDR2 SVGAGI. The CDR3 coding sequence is TGTGCCAGCAGTTACGGCGAGGGAATCTCTGAAGCTTTCTTT. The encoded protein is CASSYGEGISEAFF.

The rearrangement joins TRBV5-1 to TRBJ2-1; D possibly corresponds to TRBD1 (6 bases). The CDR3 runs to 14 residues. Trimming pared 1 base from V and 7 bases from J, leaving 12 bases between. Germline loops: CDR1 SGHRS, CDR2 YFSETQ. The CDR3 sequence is CASSLLVGGNEQFF. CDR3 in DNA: TGCGCCAGCAGCTTGTTGGTAGGGGGAAATGAGCAGTTCTTC.